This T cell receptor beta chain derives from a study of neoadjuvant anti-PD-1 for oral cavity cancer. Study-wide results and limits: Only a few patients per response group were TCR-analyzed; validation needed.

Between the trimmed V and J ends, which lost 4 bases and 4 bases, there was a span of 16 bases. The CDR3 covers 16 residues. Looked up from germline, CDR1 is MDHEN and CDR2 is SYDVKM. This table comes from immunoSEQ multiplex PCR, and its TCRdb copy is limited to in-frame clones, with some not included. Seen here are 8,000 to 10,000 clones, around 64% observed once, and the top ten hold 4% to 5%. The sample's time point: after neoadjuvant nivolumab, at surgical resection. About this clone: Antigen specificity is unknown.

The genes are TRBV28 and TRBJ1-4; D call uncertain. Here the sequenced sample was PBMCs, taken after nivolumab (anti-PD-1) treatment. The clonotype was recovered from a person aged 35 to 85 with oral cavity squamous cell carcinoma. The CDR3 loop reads CASSSDATIHNEKLFF. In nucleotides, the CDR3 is TGTGCCAGCAGTTCCGACGCTACGATACATAATGAAAAACTGTTTTTT.